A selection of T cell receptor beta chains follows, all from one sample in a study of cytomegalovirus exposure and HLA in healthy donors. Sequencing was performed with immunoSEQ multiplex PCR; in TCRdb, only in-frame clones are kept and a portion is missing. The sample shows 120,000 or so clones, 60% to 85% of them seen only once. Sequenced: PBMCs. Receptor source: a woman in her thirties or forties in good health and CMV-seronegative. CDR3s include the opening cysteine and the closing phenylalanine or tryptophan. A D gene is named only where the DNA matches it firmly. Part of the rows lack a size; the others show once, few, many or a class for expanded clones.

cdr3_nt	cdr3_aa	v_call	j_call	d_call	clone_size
TGTGCCAGCAGTTTACAGGGGGCTATTCATGGCTACACCTTC	CASSLQGAIHGYTF	TRBV28	TRBJ1-2	TRBD1	few
TGTGCCAGCAGTCCCCAGGACTTCTCCTACAATGAGCAGTTCTTC	CASSPQDFSYNEQFF	TRBV27	TRBJ2-1	-	-
TGTGCCAGCAGCCGAGAGAGGGGGCGCGACTATGGCTACACCTTC	CASSRERGRDYGYTF	TRBV5-4	TRBJ1-2	TRBD1	-
TGTGCCAGCAGCCCTAGCGGTAACACAGATACGCAGTATTTT	CASSPSGNTDTQYF	TRBV28	TRBJ2-3	TRBD2	few
TGCGCCAGCAACTTGGGGCAGGGGGTCTACGAGCAGTACTTC	CASNLGQGVYEQYF	TRBV5-1	TRBJ2-7	TRBD1	-
TGTGCCAGTACTCGGGACAGGGCGAGTAATGAAAAACTGTTTTTT	CASTRDRASNEKLFF	TRBV19	TRBJ1-4	TRBD1	few
TGTGCCAGCCGGGACTACCGGAACTACGAGCAGTACTTC	CASRDYRNYEQYF	TRBV28	TRBJ2-7	TRBD2	-
TGTGCCAGCAGTGAACAGGAGGGTGAAAAACTGTTTTTT	CASSEQEGEKLFF	TRBV6-1	TRBJ1-4	-	-
TGTGCCAGCGCGGGGCGGGGGGTTTATGATGAGCAGTTCTTC	CASAGRGVYDEQFF	TRBV7-9	TRBJ2-1	TRBD2	few
TGTGCCAGCAGCGTGCTCGGGAGGGTTGGCACAGATACGCAGTATTTT	CASSVLGRVGTDTQYF	TRBV9	TRBJ2-3	TRBD2	-
TGTGCCAGCAACGGACAGAACCAAGAGACCCAGTACTTC	CASNGQNQETQYF	TRBV28	TRBJ2-5	-	-
TGCGCCAGCAGCTTGGGGGGAGTTAACTACGAGCAGTACTTC	CASSLGGVNYEQYF	TRBV5-1	TRBJ2-7	-	few
TGTGCCAGTAATGTGCCCTACTCCCGGGAGTCGATTCAACGACCCACCGGGGAGCTGTTTTTT	CASNVPYSRESIQRPTGELFF	TRBV19	TRBJ2-2	-	-
TGTGCCATCACCTATGGGGGGATCGGTCAGCCCCAGCATTTT	CAITYGGIGQPQHF	TRBV19	TRBJ1-5	-	-
TGTGCCAGCAGCTCCTATAATGAGCAGTTCTTC	CASSSYNEQFF	TRBV5-8	TRBJ2-1	-	-
TGTGCCAGAAGCTGGGGCGACAGGGGGCGAGGTGGCTACACCTTC	CARSWGDRGRGGYTF	TRBV5-3	TRBJ1-2	TRBD1	-
TGTGCCAGCTCAGAAGGGGAAAATGAGCAGTTCTTC	CASSEGENEQFF	TRBV18	TRBJ2-1	-	-
TGTGCCAGCAGCACACCTCCCGGGTTCTCTGGGGCCAACGGCCTGACTTTC	CASSTPPGFSGANGLTF	TRBV21-1	TRBJ2-6	-	-
TGTGCCAGCAGCTCGGGACTAGGAAATTACAATGAGCAGTTCTTC	CASSSGLGNYNEQFF	TRBV7-2	TRBJ2-1	TRBD2	few
TGTGCCAGCAGCTGGAGCAACGTCCTGACTTTC	CASSWSNVLTF	TRBV7-9	TRBJ2-6	-	-
TGTGCCAGCAGCCCCCAGCTAGCGGGAGGCAATGAGCAGTTCTTC	CASSPQLAGGNEQFF	TRBV11-2	TRBJ2-1	TRBD2	once
TGTGCCAGCAGCCAAGATGGAGGGGTGGATCAGCCCCAGCATTTT	CASSQDGGVDQPQHF	TRBV4-2	TRBJ1-5	-	-
TGTGCCAGCAGCCCCCGGAGGGCGGGAGTAAGCACCGGGGAGCTGTTTTTT	CASSPRRAGVSTGELFF	TRBV7-8	TRBJ2-2	TRBD2	-
TGCGCCAGCAGCATGGGACTACCGAACACCGGGGAGCTGTTTTTT	CASSMGLPNTGELFF	TRBV5-1	TRBJ2-2	TRBD2	few
TGCGCCAGCAGCCTCCTGGGCTCAAGGAACACTGAAGCTTTCTTT	CASSLLGSRNTEAFF	TRBV5-1	TRBJ1-1	-	-
TGTGCCAGCAGCTCCCGCAGCGGGAGGAAGCCCGGGGAGCTGTTTTTT	CASSSRSGRKPGELFF	TRBV7-3	TRBJ2-2	TRBD2	-
TGTGCCAGCAGCTTAATTGGCAACTCCTACGAGCAGTACTTC	CASSLIGNSYEQYF	TRBV7-9	TRBJ2-7	-	-
TGCGCCAGCAGCTTCGGGACAGGAGCCTACGAGCAGTACTTC	CASSFGTGAYEQYF	TRBV5-1	TRBJ2-7	TRBD1	-
TGTGCCAGCAGTCACGGTGGGCTCTATGGCTACACCTTC	CASSHGGLYGYTF	TRBV6-1	TRBJ1-2	-	-
TGTGCCAGCAGTTCGACTAGCGCGGAGCAGTACTTC	CASSSTSAEQYF	TRBV28	TRBJ2-5	TRBD2	-
TGTGCCAGCAGTGGTCAGGGATCCAAAAACAGTCAGTACTTC	CASSGQGSKNSQYF	TRBV2	TRBJ2-4	-	-
TGCAGCGGAATCACAGGTACAGATACGCAGTATTTT	CSGITGTDTQYF	TRBV29-1	TRBJ2-3	-	-
TGCAGCGTTGAGGGGGGAGCCTCAGACAATGAGCAGTTCTTC	CSVEGGASDNEQFF	TRBV29-1	TRBJ2-1	-	-
TGCGCCAGCAGCTTGGAGGGCGGGGGTATCTACGAGCAGTACTTC	CASSLEGGGIYEQYF	TRBV5-1	TRBJ2-7	TRBD2	-
TGCGCCAGCAGCCAAGACTCTAGCACAGATACGCAGTATTTT	CASSQDSSTDTQYF	TRBV4-1	TRBJ2-3	-	-
TGCGCCAGCAGCCCCGGCGCCGGGGATACGCAGTATTTT	CASSPGAGDTQYF	TRBV4-3	TRBJ2-3	-	-
TGTGCCAGCAGCCTAACAGGGGCCACTGAAGCTTTCTTT	CASSLTGATEAFF	TRBV14	TRBJ1-1	TRBD1	-
TGTTCCAGCAGCAAACAGGGGGTCACCTACGAGCAGTACTTC	CSSSKQGVTYEQYF	TRBV7-9	TRBJ2-7	TRBD1	few
TGTGCCAGCAGTGCAAGTGGGGGGGCTGAAGCTTTCTTT	CASSASGGAEAFF	TRBV25-1	TRBJ1-1	-	few
TGTGCCACAGAGGTGGGGCCTTACAATGAGCAGTTCTTC	CATEVGPYNEQFF	TRBV15	TRBJ2-1	-	-
TGTGCCAGTAGTAGGGGGACAGCCCGGGAGCAGTACTTC	CASSRGTAREQYF	TRBV19	TRBJ2-7	TRBD1	-
TGTGCCAGCAGCCCTGGACTAGCGGGTTCAGAGACCCAGTACTTC	CASSPGLAGSETQYF	TRBV14	TRBJ2-5	TRBD2	-
TGTGCCAGCAGCCCCCGGGTGATGAACACTGAAGCTTTCTTT	CASSPRVMNTEAFF	TRBV5-4	TRBJ1-1	-	few
TGTGCCAGCAGCTACGGGGGGGGATACGAGCAGTACTTC	CASSYGGGYEQYF	TRBV5-4	TRBJ2-7	TRBD2	-
TGTGCCAGCAGCCAGAGGGGCGTGGGGGGCGAGCAGTACTTC	CASSQRGVGGEQYF	TRBV5-4	TRBJ2-7	-	few
TGTGCCAGCAGTCCGACAGGTGGTGAAGCTTTCTTT	CASSPTGGEAFF	TRBV28	TRBJ1-1	-	once
TGCAGTGCTAGAGATCTCAGGGAGCAGTACTTC	CSARDLREQYF	TRBV20-1	TRBJ2-7	-	once
TGTGCCAGCAGTTATAGGCAGGGGTCTGGGGCCAACGGCCTGACTTTC	CASSYRQGSGANGLTF	TRBV6-5	TRBJ2-6	-	-
TGCGCCAGCAGTCCTCTAGATTCCCTTGACGAGCAGTACTTC	CASSPLDSLDEQYF	TRBV23-1	TRBJ2-7	-	-
TGTGCCAGCACCTCGCGGGTGTCCTCCTACAATGAGCAGTTCTTC	CASTSRVSSYNEQFF	TRBV6-1	TRBJ2-1	-	few
TGTGCCAGCAGCTCTGACACGATCCAGCCCCAGCATTTT	CASSSDTIQPQHF	TRBV11-2	TRBJ1-5	-	-
TGTGCCACCAGCAGAGATCGGGGGAGGAAGAGGGAGCCCCAGCATTTT	CATSRDRGRKREPQHF	TRBV15	TRBJ1-5	-	-
TGTGCCAGCAGGGGACAGGGTATATATGAGCAGTTCTTC	CASRGQGIYEQFF	TRBV11-2	TRBJ2-1	TRBD1	-
TGTGCCAGCTCAACGGAGGGAATCGGCAATCAGCCCCAGCATTTT	CASSTEGIGNQPQHF	TRBV18	TRBJ1-5	-	few